The 25 T cell receptor beta chains listed next were all sequenced from one sample in a study of beta chain features in type 1 diabetes. These receptors lack a known antigen. Study-level results: In every one of the four CD4+ subsets, TCRB CDR3s were moderately but significantly shorter in Type 1 diabetes patients.

Sequencing targeted expressed TCRB transcripts, as all isolated RNA had been reverse transcribed. Profiled with immunoSEQ multiplex PCR; TCRdb holds only in-frame clones, not every one. The sample includes hundreds of thousands of clones, over 14% of them seen just once. The source material was naive CD4+ T cells from blood. These receptors were collected from a man younger than 35 with type 1 diabetes.

This clone was found a few times. The chain combines TRBV7-9 with TRBJ2-2; 7 bases line up with TRBD1. Germline assignment: CDR1 SEHNR and CDR2 FQNEAQ (reference sequence). The trim removed 4 bases at V and 1 base at J, leaving 3 bases unmatched. This CDR3 comprises 15 residues. The CDR3 sequence: CASSSGTVNTGELFF. The CDR3 DNA is TGTGCCAGCAGCTCCGGGACAGTGAACACCGGGGAGCTGTTTTTT.

J is TRBJ1-5 and V is TRBV2; D unresolved. There are 13 residues in the CDR3. The germline V gene encodes CDR1 SNHLY and CDR2 FYNNEI. V lost 6 bases, J lost 5 bases, and 11 bases lay in between. In DNA, the CDR3 is TGTGCCAGCAGGGACTACGGGGATCAGCCCCAGCATTTT. Residues: CASRDYGDQPQHF.

The chain combines TRBV30 with TRBJ2-7; TRBD1 matches 9 bases. The trim removed 5 bases at V and 5 bases at J, leaving 4 bases unmatched. CDR1 is GTSNPN, CDR2 SVGIG, per germline (reference sequence). The CDR3 length is 12 residues. CDR3 loop: CAWDRGVHEQYF. The DNA of the CDR3 is TGTGCCTGGGACAGGGGGGTCCACGAGCAGTACTTC. Full variable domain (rest looked up from reference TRBV30 and TRBJ2-7): SQTIHQWPATLVQPVGSPLSLECTVEGTSNPNLYWYRQAAGRGLQLLFYSVGIGQISSEVPQNLSASRPQDRQFILSSKKLLLSDSGFYLCAWDRGVHEQYFGPGTRLTVT.

This clone was detected a few times. The chain employs TRBV28 and TRBJ1-2; D perhaps matches TRBD1 (5 bases). Germline loops: CDR1 MDHEN, CDR2 SYDVKM. V was cut by 6 bases and J by 5 bases, with 10 bases left in between. This CDR3 is built from 12 residues. CDR3 amino acids: CASRPSGYGYTF. The CDR3 DNA follows: TGTGCCAGCAGACCATCAGGGTATGGCTACACCTTC.

The rearrangement uses TRBV11-2 and TRBJ2-5; 10 bases are a match to TRBD2. This CDR3 has 16 residues. Unmatched junction bases numbered 7, after V lost 3 bases and J lost 3 bases. Germline V CDR1 and CDR2: SGHAT, FQNNGV. CDR3 nucleotide sequence: TGTGCCAGCAGCTTTCCCAGCGGGGGGGGAAAAGAGACCCAGTACTTC. It translates to CASSFPSGGGKETQYF.

This clone has only a few counts. V and J are TRBV9 and TRBJ2-7, with TRBD1 identical over 10 bases. With 0 bases clipped from V and 5 bases from J, the junction kept 5 bases outside the gene matches. CDR1 is SGDLS, CDR2 YYNGEE, per germline. The CDR3 covers 15 residues. CDR3 region: CASSVVGTGVHEQYF. CDR3 DNA sequence: TGTGCCAGCAGCGTAGTGGGGACAGGGGTCCACGAGCAGTACTTC.

The chain is built from TRBV5-1 and TRBJ2-6; 8 bases fit TRBD1. The length of the CDR3 is 15 residues. Looked up from germline, CDR1 is SGHRS and CDR2 is YFSETQ. V lost 4 bases, J lost 2 bases, and 2 bases stayed unmatched. The CDR3 bases are TGCGCCAGCAGCATGGACAGGGCTGGGGCCAACGTCCTGACTTTC. Encoded protein: CASSMDRAGANVLTF.

The chain employs TRBV12-5 and TRBJ2-2; 8 bases align to TRBD1. V lost 2 bases, J lost 6 bases, and 2 bases stayed unmatched. The CDR3 has 14 amino acids. Germline V lookup: CDR1 LGHNT, CDR2 FRNRAP. CDR3 amino acids: CASGLQGAPGELFF. The DNA for the CDR3 is TGTGCTAGTGGTTTGCAGGGGGCGCCCGGGGAGCTGTTTTTT.

This clone came up a few times. The J gene is TRBJ2-7, the V gene TRBV6-6; D is perhaps TRBD1 (5 bases). V gave up 1 base and J gave up 2 bases, with 12 bases separating them. Germline loops: CDR1 MNHNY, CDR2 SVGAGI (reference sequence). The CDR3 extends over 15 amino acids. The CDR3: CASSYFRVPTYEQYF. The CDR3 DNA follows: TGTGCCAGCAGTTACTTCAGGGTACCTACCTACGAGCAGTACTTC.

The chain couples TRBV11-2 to TRBJ2-3, with TRBD2 matching 10 bases. The trim removed 1 base at V and 4 bases at J, leaving 11 bases unmatched. The germline V gene encodes CDR1 SGHAT and CDR2 FQNNGV. CDR3 length: 18 residues. The CDR3 spells CASSLVNPAGGFADTQYF. The CDR3 region has the DNA TGTGCCAGCAGCTTAGTTAATCCAGCGGGGGGGTTTGCAGATACGCAGTATTTT. The full variable domain, its missing parts supplied by reference TRBV11-2 and TRBJ2-3, is EAGVAQSPRYKIIEKRQSVAFWCNPISGHATLYWYQQILGQGPKLLIQFQNNGVVDDSQLPKDRFSAERLKGVDSTLKIQPAKLEDSAVYLCASSLVNPAGGFADTQYFGPGTRLTVL.

This chain uses TRBV6-5 with TRBJ2-2, with D possibly TRBD1 on 5 matching bases. V was shortened by 5 bases and J by 6 bases, with 16 bases between the two germline ends. CDR1 MNHEY and CDR2 SVGAGI come from the germline V gene. The CDR3 is 15 amino acids. The CDR3 DNA reads as TGTGCCAGCAGTCCAACCAGGGTTTGGTCCGGGGAGCTGTTTTTT. Translating it yields CASSPTRVWSGELFF.

The chain joins TRBV28 to TRBJ1-2, with D possibly being TRBD1 (6 bases). The germline V and J ends were trimmed by 5 bases and 6 bases, with 16 bases remaining between them. The CDR3 runs to 14 residues. CDR1 MDHEN and CDR2 SYDVKM come from the germline V gene. This chain's CDR3 is CASSPDGQSDGYTF. The CDR3 DNA is TGTGCCAGCAGTCCCGATGGACAGTCGGATGGCTACACCTTC.

The genes are TRBV13 and TRBJ2-7, with D uncertain. The CDR3 extends over 13 amino acids. V shed 1 base and J shed 4 bases, with 8 bases lying between them. Germline V gene data show CDR1 as PRHDT and CDR2 as FYEKMQ (reference sequence). CDR3 sequence: CASSLALGYEQYF. In DNA form, the CDR3 reads TGTGCCAGCAGCTTAGCTCTAGGTTACGAGCAGTACTTC.

The rearrangement links TRBV5-4 to TRBJ2-3, with TRBD1 as a possible D gene (5 bases). The V end lost 3 bases, the J end lost 1 base, and 9 bases lay between the germline ends. The CDR3 runs to 14 residues. Germline CDR1 reads SGHNT; CDR2 reads YYREEE (reference sequence). The CDR3 loop reads CASSSWGGTDTQYF. The CDR3 coding sequence is TGTGCCAGCAGCTCCTGGGGCGGCACAGATACGCAGTATTTT.

This clone showed up just a few times. The genes are TRBV4-3 and TRBJ2-3; D is unclear. This CDR3 contains 15 residues. In germline, CDR1 is LGHNA, CDR2 YSLEER. V gave up 1 base and J gave up 5 bases, with 13 bases separating them. This CDR3 reads CASSQANYALDTQYF. The CDR3 DNA reads TGCGCCAGCAGCCAAGCGAATTATGCGCTAGATACGCAGTATTTT.

This clone was found a few times. For the CDR3, the DNA is TGTGCCATCAGTGCGGACAGGGGCTACGAGCAGTACTTC. Amino acid sequence: CAISADRGYEQYF. The genes are TRBV10-3 and TRBJ2-7; 9 nucleotides match TRBD1. Trimming cost V 4 bases and J 3 bases; bases outside gene matches: 1. The CDR3 totals 13 residues. Germline V gene sequence: CDR1 ENHRY, CDR2 SYGVKD.

The J gene is TRBJ2-3, the V gene TRBV4-3; TRBD1 matches 9 bases. CDR1 is LGHNA, CDR2 YSLEER, per germline. The length of the CDR3 is 17 residues. V dropped 0 bases and J dropped 4; count of bases not matched to a gene: 8. The CDR3 spells CASSQDAPGQGADTQYF. For the CDR3, the DNA is TGCGCCAGCAGCCAAGACGCTCCGGGACAGGGCGCAGATACGCAGTATTTT.

This chain uses TRBV6-1 with TRBJ2-5; possibly TRBD1 for D (6 bases). Looked up from germline, CDR1 is MNHNS and CDR2 is SASEGT. With 6 bases removed from V and 1 base from J, the gap between germline ends came to 12 bases. The CDR3 extends over 14 amino acids. CDR3 bases: TGTGCCAGCAGCCCAACAGGGTTCCAAGAGACCCAGTACTTC. Translated, it gives CASSPTGFQETQYF.

This clone was counted a few times. V usage is TRBV27 and J usage is TRBJ1-6; 8 bases agree with TRBD1. Looked up from germline, CDR1 is MNHEY and CDR2 is SMNVEV (reference sequence). V was clipped by 5 bases and J by 14 bases; unmatched bases: 17. The CDR3 sequence is 16 residues long. The CDR3 DNA is TGTGCCAGCAGTCCACGGACCGGACAGGGTCCGAGGGCCCTCCACTTT. Protein product: CASSPRTGQGPRALHF.

This clone occurred once. The genes are TRBV7-9 and TRBJ2-5; 13 bases match TRBD2. The CDR3 spans 18 residues. J was trimmed by 2 bases and V by 0 bases; bases with no gene match: 6. Germline V gene sequence: CDR1 SEHNR, CDR2 FQNEAQ (reference sequence). CDR3 sequence reads: CASSLATSGRLRQETQYF. The CDR3, as DNA: TGTGCCAGCAGCTTAGCGACTAGCGGGAGGCTCAGGCAAGAGACCCAGTACTTC. The whole variable domain, filled in from reference TRBV7-9 and TRBJ2-5, reads DTGVSQNPRHKITKRGQNVTFRCDPISEHNRLYWYRQTLGQGPEFLTYFQNEAQLEKSRLLSDRFSAERPKGSFSTLEIQRTEQGDSAMYLCASSLATSGRLRQETQYFGPGTRLLVL.

This chain joins TRBV4-3 and TRBJ1-2, with 10 bases that match TRBD1. The CDR3 runs 17 residues. V lost 2 bases, J lost 0 bases, and 6 bases stayed unmatched. In germline, CDR1 is LGHNA, CDR2 YSLEER. CDR3: CASSQRSGTGANYGYTF. The CDR3 DNA follows: TGCGCCAGCAGCCAAAGATCCGGGACAGGGGCTAACTATGGCTACACCTTC.

This clone was detected only a few times. This chain connects TRBV29-1 to TRBJ2-7, with 10 nucleotides matching TRBD2. With V trimmed by 5 bases and J by 0 bases, 7 bases remained unmatched. CDR3 length: 15 amino acids. CDR1 is SQVTM, CDR2 ANQGSEA, per germline. CDR3 sequence reads: CSVWVAGGPSYEQYF. CDR3 nucleotide sequence: TGCAGCGTTTGGGTAGCGGGGGGACCCTCCTACGAGCAGTACTTC.

The chain combines TRBV5-1 with TRBJ1-4; D not certain. The V end was cut by 3 bases, the J end by 8 bases, with 14 bases between. There are 14 residues in the CDR3. From germline, CDR1 is SGHRS and CDR2 YFSETQ. CDR3 in DNA: TGCGCCAGCAGCTCCCTCTCTTTTTCGGAAAAACTGTTTTTT. Translation gives CASSSLSFSEKLFF.

This clone was seen only a few times. V and J are TRBV25-1 and TRBJ2-2; 12 bases map to TRBD1. The CDR3 contains 17 residues. Trimming removed 3 bases from V and 5 bases from J; junction bases left unmatched: 7. Per the germline V gene, CDR1 is MGHDK and CDR2 is SYGVNS. The CDR3 loop is CASSDEWDRGRTGELFF. The CDR3 DNA sequence: TGTGCCAGCAGTGACGAATGGGACAGGGGGCGGACCGGGGAGCTGTTTTTT. Full variable domain (rest looked up from reference TRBV25-1 and TRBJ2-2): EADIYQTPRYLVIGTGKKITLECSQTMGHDKMYWYQQDPGMELHLIHYSYGVNSTEKGDLSSESTVSRIRTEHFPLTLESARPSHTSQYLCASSDEWDRGRTGELFFGEGSRLTVL.

V gene TRBV18 combines with J gene TRBJ2-6; TRBD1 aligns across 7 bases. V was clipped by 1 base and J by 3 bases; unmatched bases: 0. Looked up from germline, CDR1 is KGHSH and CDR2 is LQKENI. The CDR3 is 15 amino acids. The chain's CDR3 is CASSPRQGGANVLTF. CDR3 nucleotide sequence: TGTGCCAGCTCACCACGACAGGGTGGGGCCAACGTCCTGACTTTC. The complete variable domain, with remaining parts taken from reference TRBV18 and TRBJ2-6, reads NAGVMQNPRHLVRRRGQEARLRCSPMKGHSHVYWYRQLPEEGLKFMVYLQKENIIDESGMPKERFSAEFPKEGPSILRIQQVVRGDSAAYFCASSPRQGGANVLTFGAGSRLTVL.